This T cell receptor beta chain emerged from a study of T cells in localized non-small cell lung cancer. Findings of the study overall: There were a median about 53 of the top 100 tumor clones appearing in adjacent lung. Sequencing was restricted to one tumor region; therefore, heterogeneity remains possible.

V lost 4 bases and J lost 0; bases outside the gene matches: 3. The germline V gene encodes CDR1 MNHNS and CDR2 SASEGT. The CDR3 sequence is 15 residues long. This table comes from immunoSEQ multiplex PCR, and its TCRdb copy is limited to in-frame clones, with some not included. The sample carries 45,000 to 65,000 clones, about three quarters recorded once. Details on this clone: The antigen is not known.

This chain uses TRBV6-1 with TRBJ2-4; TRBD1 agrees at 7 bases. This material consisted of PBMCs, taken before any cancer treatment. The receptor was derived from a woman aged 35 to 70 with stage II lung adenocarcinoma. The CDR3 loop reads CASSGGTAAKNIQYF. The CDR3 DNA follows: TGTGCCAGCAGTGGTGGGACAGCAGCCAAAAACATTCAGTACTTC.